Each of the 2 T cell receptor beta chains below was sequenced from the same sample in a study of shared clonotypes between healthy human individuals. This table comes from immunoSEQ multiplex PCR, and its TCRdb copy is limited to in-frame clones, with some not included. The sample includes more than 400,000 clones, about 96% of them seen just once. Specimen: naive CD4+ T cells sorted from blood. Documented subset: CD45RA+ positively selected. These receptors all stem from a woman aged 25 to 39 in good health.

This clone came up once. The V call is TRBV10-3, the J call TRBJ2-7; the match to TRBD1 covers 7 bases. The V gene end was trimmed by 3 bases and the J gene end by 6 bases; junction bases not matched to a gene: 5. This CDR3 has 13 amino acids. The germline V gene encodes CDR1 ENHRY and CDR2 SYGVKD. The CDR3 DNA follows: TGTGCCATCAGTGACGACAGGGCGGTCGAGCAGTACTTC. It is translated as CAISDDRAVEQYF.

The chain joins TRBV5-1 to TRBJ2-1; D might be TRBD1 or TRBD2, each matching 5 bases. V was cut by 4 bases and J by 4 bases, with 15 bases left in between. Looked up from germline, CDR1 is SGHRS and CDR2 is YFSETQ. This CDR3 is 15 amino acids long. CDR3 nucleotide sequence: TGCGCCAGCAGCCCCAGGGACCCTAAATACAATGAGCAGTTCTTC. Residues: CASSPRDPKYNEQFF.